This T cell receptor (beta chain) comes out of a study of beta chain features in type 1 diabetes. Expressed TCRB transcripts were sequenced after all isolated RNA was converted to cDNA. Clones were sequenced by immunoSEQ multiplex PCR, and TCRdb holds only the in-frame ones, with some missing. The data hold some 160,000 clones, with 6.5% to 10% observed a single time. All sorted populations exceeded 95% purity. V shed 4 bases and J 5 bases; nucleotides not matched to a gene: 11. CDR1 and CDR2 from the germline V gene are SQVTM and ANQGSEA. The CDR3 spans 16 residues. Study findings and constraints: TCRB CDR3 length was moderately but significantly reduced in all four CD4+ subsets of Type 1 diabetes patients. Cells with high TCR expression could be over-represented by cDNA sequencing. Unsettled here was the matter of whether HLA type influences TCRB rearrangement.

Regarding this clone: Antigen specificity is unknown.

The sample consisted of central memory CD4+ T cells from blood. This chain joins TRBV29-1 and TRBJ2-1; 10 nucleotides agree with TRBD2. This TCR was sampled from a woman in her late teens or twenties with type 1 diabetes. The CDR3 nucleotides are TGCAGCGTTGGGGGGGCTAGCGGGAGTCTCGACAATGAGCAGTTCTTC. This gives the protein CSVGGASGSLDNEQFF.